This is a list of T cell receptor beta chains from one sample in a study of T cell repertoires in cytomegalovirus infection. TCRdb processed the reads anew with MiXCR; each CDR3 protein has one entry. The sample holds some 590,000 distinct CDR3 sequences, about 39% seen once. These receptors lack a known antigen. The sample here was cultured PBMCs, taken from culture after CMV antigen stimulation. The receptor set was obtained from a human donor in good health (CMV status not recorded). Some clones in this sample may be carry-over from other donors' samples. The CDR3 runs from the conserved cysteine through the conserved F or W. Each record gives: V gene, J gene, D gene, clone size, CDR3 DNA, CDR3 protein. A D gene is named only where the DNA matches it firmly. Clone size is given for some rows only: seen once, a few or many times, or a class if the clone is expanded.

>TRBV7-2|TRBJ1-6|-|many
TGTGCCAGCAGCAAAGACCAACATAATTCACCCCTCCACTTT
CASSKDQHNSPLHF
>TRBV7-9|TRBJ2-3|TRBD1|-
TGTGCCAGCACCAACTTCGGGGGTTACCGGGACAGGGATTATTTT
CASTNFGGYRDRDYF
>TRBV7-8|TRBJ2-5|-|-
TGTGCCAGCAGCTCGGGGCGGGGTGGGGAGACCCAGTACTTC
CASSSGRGGETQYF
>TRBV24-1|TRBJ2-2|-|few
TGTGCCACCAGTGATTTTTTCGGGGAGCTGTTTTTT
CATSDFFGELFF
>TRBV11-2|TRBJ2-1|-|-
TGTGCCAGCAGCTTAGTGGGGGGGCAGGGTGAGCAGTTCTTC
CASSLVGGQGEQFF
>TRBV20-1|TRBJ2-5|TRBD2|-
TGCAGTGCTAGAGGGGGAGGAGCGGGGGTGTGGGAGACCCAGTACTTC
CSARGGGAGVWETQYF
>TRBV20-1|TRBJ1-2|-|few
TGCAGTGCTTACAGATACGGCCTTTCTGGCTACACCTTC
CSAYRYGLSGYTF
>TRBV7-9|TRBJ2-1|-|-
TGTGCCAGCAGCCCATTGGTTGCCCCCAATGAGCAGTTCTTC
CASSPLVAPNEQFF
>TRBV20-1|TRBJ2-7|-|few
TGCAGTGCTAGAGATGGGTGGGAAAACTACGAGCAGTACTTC
CSARDGWENYEQYF
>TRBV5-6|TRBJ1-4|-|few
TGTGCCAGCAGCTTGTGGCCCCTAGGTGAAAAACTGTTTTTT
CASSLWPLGEKLFF
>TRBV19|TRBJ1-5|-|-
TGTGCCAGTAGTATGAGGGGCAATCAGCCCCAGCATTTT
CASSMRGNQPQHF
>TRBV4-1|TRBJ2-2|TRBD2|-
TGCGCCAGCAGCCAAGATTGGGCTAGCGGGATTACCGGGGAGCTGTTTTTT
CASSQDWASGITGELFF
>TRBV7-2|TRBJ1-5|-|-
TGTGCCAGCAGCTTAGCGGCCCATCTGAATCAGCCCCAGCATTTT
CASSLAAHLNQPQHF
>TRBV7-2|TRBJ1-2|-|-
TGTGCCAGCAGCTCCGACTTTGTGAGAGTCCGTAGGGCTAACTATGGCTACACCTTC
CASSSDFVRVRRANYGYTF
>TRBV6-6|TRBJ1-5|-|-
TGTGCCAGCAGTGCTCCAAGTGGCAGAAATCAGCCCCAGCATTTT
CASSAPSGRNQPQHF
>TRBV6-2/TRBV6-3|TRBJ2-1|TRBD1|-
TGTGCCAGCGAGACCACAGGGGGCTATAGCAATGAGCAGTTCTTC
CASETTGGYSNEQFF
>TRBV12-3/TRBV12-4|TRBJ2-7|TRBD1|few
TGTGCCAGCAGTTTAAGGACAGGGGACGAGCAGTACTTC
CASSLRTGDEQYF
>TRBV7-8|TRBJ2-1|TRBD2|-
TGTGCCAGCAGCCCCTTGGGAGGGTACTACAATGAGCAGTTCTTC
CASSPLGGYYNEQFF
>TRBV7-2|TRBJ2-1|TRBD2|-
TGTGCCAGCACCGGGGGACTAGCGGGACGTATTGAGCAGTTCTTC
CASTGGLAGRIEQFF
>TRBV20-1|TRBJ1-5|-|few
TGCAGTGCTAGAGGGGCTGGCAATCAGCCCCAGCATTTT
CSARGAGNQPQHF
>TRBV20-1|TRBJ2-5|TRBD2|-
TGCAGTGCCCCGGGACTAGAGCAGACCCAGTACTTC
CSAPGLEQTQYF
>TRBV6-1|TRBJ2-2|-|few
TGCACCACCTTCGGGAACACCGGGGAGCTGTTTTTT
CTTFGNTGELFF
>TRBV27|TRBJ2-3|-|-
TGTGCCAGCAGTTTTACCCGTCCAGATACGCAGTATTTT
CASSFTRPDTQYF
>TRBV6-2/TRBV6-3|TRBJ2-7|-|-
TGTGCCAGCAGTTATGCCAATCTTAACGAGCAGTACTTC
CASSYANLNEQYF
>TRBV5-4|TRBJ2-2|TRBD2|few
TGTGCCAGCAGCCCCGCCGGGGGGGCCGCCGGGGAGCTGTTTTTT
CASSPAGGAAGELFF
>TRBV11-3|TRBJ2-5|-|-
TGTGCCAGCAGCTGGACCACCCAAGAGACCCAGTACTTC
CASSWTTQETQYF
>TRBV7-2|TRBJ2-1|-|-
TGTGCCAGCAGCCGGGGTGTCGCGTACAATGAGCAGTTCTTC
CASSRGVAYNEQFF